The present T cell receptor (beta chain) was sequenced within a study of blood T cell repertoires in COVID-19. Overall study context: Sample material is recorded as cDNA or gDNA derived from T cells, B-cell-depleted T cells, or PBMCs.

Germline V gene lookup returns CDR1 SNHLY and CDR2 FYNNEI. Trimming removed 1 base from V and 4 bases from J, with 10 bases in between. The CDR3 sequence is 14 residues long. The sample holds one count of this clone. Sequenced by immunoSEQ multiplex PCR; TCRdb stores in-frame clones only, minus some. The table lists 55,000 to 90,000 clones, 88% of them singletons. Source material: peripheral blood. The sequence came from a human donor in a cohort sampled during active COVID-19. The V call is TRBV2, the J call TRBJ1-2; D unclear. This CDR3 is CASSEGPNFYGYTF. The CDR3 DNA follows: TGTGCCAGCAGTGAAGGTCCGAACTTCTATGGCTACACCTTC.